A single T cell receptor beta chain is shown here with its context. No antigen is known for it. The sample comes from a study of blood T cell dynamics during melanoma immunotherapy. The overall study: Patients with metastatic melanoma got pembrolizumab or nivolumab-ipilimumab as first-line care. Study-level findings and limits: PBMC repertoires of eventual disease-control patients split at W3 into clonality or diversity gains.

Time point here: week 3, after first cycle of checkpoint inhibitor. Samples come from before therapy and from week 3 after the first blockade cycle. Per germline, CDR1 LNHDA and CDR2 SQIVND (reference sequence). V trimming: 6 bases; J trimming: 3 bases; junction bases outside the gene matches: 13. The CDR3 runs 17 residues. The table came from immunoSEQ multiplex PCR; TCRdb's copy has only in-frame clones and leaves some out. Among approximately 29,000 clones listed, over 70% were seen once. The sequence derives from a human donor with melanoma. The sequencing here drew on blood, taken from a patient treated with checkpoint blockade. The gene calls are TRBV19 and TRBJ2-3; 9 positions agree with TRBD2. The chain's CDR3 is CASSETTTTSGTDTQYF. The DNA of the CDR3 is TGTGCCAGTAGCGAGACAACAACGACTAGCGGAACAGATACGCAGTATTTT.